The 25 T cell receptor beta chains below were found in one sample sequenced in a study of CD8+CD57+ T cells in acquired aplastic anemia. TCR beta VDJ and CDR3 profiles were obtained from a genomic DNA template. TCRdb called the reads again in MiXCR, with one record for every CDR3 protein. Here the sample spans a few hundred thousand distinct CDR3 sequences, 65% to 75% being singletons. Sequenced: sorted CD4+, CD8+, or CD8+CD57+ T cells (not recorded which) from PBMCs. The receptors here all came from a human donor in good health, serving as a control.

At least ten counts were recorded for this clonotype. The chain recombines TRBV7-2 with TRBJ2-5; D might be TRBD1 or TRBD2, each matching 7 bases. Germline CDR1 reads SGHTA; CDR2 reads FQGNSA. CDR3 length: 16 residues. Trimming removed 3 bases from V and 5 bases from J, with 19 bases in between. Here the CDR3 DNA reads TGTGCCAGCAGCTTCGTTTCAGGGGGGGCCTGGGAGACCCAGTACTTC. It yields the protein CASSFVSGGAWETQYF. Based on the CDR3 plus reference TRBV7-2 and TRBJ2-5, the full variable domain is GAGVSQSPSNKVTEKGKDVELRCDPISGHTALYWYRQSLGQGLEFLIYFQGNSAPDKSGLPSDRFSAERTGGSVSTLTIQRTQQEDSAVYLCASSFVSGGAWETQYFGPGTRLLVL.

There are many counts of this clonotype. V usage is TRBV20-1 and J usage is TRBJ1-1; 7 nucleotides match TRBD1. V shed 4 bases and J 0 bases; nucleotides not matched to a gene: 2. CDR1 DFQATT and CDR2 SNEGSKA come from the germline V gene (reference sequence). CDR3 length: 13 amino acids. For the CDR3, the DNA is TGCAGTGCTACGGACAGGCTGAACACTGAAGCTTTCTTT. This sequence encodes CSATDRLNTEAFF.

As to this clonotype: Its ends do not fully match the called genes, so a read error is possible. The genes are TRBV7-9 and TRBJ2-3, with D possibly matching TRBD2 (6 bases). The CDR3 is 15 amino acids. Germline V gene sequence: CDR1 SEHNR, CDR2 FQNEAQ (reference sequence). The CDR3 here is CASSLGGVDTATQYF. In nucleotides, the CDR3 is TGTGCTAGCAGCTTAGGCGGGGTTGACACTGCTACGCAGTATTTT.

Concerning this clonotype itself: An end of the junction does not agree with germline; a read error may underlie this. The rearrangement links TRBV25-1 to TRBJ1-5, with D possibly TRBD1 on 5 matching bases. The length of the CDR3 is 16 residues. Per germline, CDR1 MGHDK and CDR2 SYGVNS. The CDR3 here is CACSKGSQGGDQPQHF. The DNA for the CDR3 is TGTGCCTGCAGCAAAGGCTCCCAGGGAGGGGATCAGCCCCAGCATTTT. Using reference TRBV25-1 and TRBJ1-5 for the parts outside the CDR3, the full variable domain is EADIYQTPRYLVIGTGKKITLECSQTMGHDKMYWYQQDPGMELHLIHYSYGVNSTEKGDLSSESTVSRIRTEHFPLTLESARPSHTSQYLCACSKGSQGGDQPQHFGDGTRLSIL.

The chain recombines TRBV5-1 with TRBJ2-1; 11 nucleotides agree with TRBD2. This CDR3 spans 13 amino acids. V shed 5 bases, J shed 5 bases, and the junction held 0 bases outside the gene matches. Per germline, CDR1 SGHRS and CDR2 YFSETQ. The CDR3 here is CASRGLADNEQFF. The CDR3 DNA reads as TGCGCCAGCAGGGGACTAGCGGACAATGAGCAGTTCTTC.

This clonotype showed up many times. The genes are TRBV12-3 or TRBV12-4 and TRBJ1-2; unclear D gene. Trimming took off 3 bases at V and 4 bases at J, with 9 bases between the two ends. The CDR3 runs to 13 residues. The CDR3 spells CASSLRRLYGYTF. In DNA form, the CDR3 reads TGTGCCAGCAGTTTGCGTCGGCTCTATGGCTACACCTTC.

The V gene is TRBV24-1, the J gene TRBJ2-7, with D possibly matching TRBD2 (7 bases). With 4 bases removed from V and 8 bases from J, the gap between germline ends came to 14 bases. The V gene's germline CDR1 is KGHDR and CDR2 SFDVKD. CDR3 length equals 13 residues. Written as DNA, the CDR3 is TGTGCCACCAGTGACGCGGGGGCGAACAAGCAGTACTTC. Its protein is CATSDAGANKQYF.

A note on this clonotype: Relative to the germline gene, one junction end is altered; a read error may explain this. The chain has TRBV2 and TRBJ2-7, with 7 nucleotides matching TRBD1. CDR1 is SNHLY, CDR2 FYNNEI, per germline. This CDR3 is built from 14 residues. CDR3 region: CASRFPGQRYVQYF. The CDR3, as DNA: TGCGCCAGCAGGTTCCCGGGACAGCGTTACGTGCAGTACTTC.

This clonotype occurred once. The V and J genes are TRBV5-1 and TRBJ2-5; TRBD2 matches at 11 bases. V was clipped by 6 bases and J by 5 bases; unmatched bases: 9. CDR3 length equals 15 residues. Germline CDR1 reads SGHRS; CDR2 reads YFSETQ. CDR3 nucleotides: TGCGCCAGCATGACTAGCGGGGTGAACGAGGAGACCCAGTACTTC. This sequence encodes CASMTSGVNEETQYF. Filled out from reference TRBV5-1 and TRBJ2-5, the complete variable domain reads KAGVTQTPRYLIKTRGQQVTLSCSPISGHRSVSWYQQTPGQGLQFLFEYFSETQRNKGNFPGRFSGRQFSNSRSEMNVSTLELGDSALYLCASMTSGVNEETQYFGPGTRLLVL.

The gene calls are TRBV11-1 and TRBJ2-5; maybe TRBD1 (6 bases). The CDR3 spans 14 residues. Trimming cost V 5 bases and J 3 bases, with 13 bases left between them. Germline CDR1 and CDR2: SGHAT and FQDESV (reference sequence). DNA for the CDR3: TGTGCCAGCAGCCCTCAGGGGTGGGAAGAGACCCAGTACTTC. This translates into CASSPQGWEETQYF.

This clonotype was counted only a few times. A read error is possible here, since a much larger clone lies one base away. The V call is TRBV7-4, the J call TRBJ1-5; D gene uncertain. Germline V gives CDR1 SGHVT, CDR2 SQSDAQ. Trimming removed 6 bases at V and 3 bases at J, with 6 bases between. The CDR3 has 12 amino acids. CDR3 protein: CASSLTNQPQHF. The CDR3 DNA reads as TGTGCCAGCAGTCTGACCAATCAGCCCCAGCATTTT.

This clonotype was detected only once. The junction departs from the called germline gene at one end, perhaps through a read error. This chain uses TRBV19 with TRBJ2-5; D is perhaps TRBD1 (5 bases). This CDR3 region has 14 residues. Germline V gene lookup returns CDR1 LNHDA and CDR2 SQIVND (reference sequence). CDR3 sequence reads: CASSTRQRSYNEQF. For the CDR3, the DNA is TGTGCCAGTAGTACTAGACAGCGCTCCTACAATGAGCAGTTC.

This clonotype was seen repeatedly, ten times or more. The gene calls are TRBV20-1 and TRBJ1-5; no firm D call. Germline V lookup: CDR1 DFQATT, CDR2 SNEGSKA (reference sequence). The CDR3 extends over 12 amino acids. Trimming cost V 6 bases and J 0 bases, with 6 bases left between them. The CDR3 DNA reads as TGCAGTGCAGGACGTAGCAATCAGCCCCAGCATTTT. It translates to CSAGRSNQPQHF.

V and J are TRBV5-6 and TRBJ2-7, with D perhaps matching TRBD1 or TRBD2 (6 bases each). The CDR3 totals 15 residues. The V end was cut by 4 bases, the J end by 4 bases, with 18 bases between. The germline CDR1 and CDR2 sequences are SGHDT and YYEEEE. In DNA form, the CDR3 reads TGTGCCAGCAGCCTCCGGGGCGGGACACCGTACGAGCAGTACTTC. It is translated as CASSLRGGTPYEQYF.

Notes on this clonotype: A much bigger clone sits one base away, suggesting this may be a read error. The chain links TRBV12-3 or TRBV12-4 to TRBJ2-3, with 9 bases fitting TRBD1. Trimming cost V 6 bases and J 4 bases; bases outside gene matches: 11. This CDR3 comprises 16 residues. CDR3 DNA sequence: TGTGCCAGCAGCTGGGGGGTGGGACAGGGACCAGATACGCAGTATTTT. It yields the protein CASSWGVGQGPDTQYF.

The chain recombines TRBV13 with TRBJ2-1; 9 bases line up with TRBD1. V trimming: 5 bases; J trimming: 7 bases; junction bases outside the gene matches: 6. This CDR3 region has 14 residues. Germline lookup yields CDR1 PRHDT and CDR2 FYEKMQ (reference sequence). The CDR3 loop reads CASSPGTGWNEQFF. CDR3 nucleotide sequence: TGTGCCAGCAGCCCCGGGACAGGGTGGAATGAGCAGTTCTTC. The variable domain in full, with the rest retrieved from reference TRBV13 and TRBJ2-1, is AAGVIQSPRHLIKEKRETATLKCYPIPRHDTVYWYQQGPGQDPQFLISFYEKMQSDKGSIPDRFSAQQFSDYHSELNMSSLELGDSALYFCASSPGTGWNEQFFGPGTRLTVL.

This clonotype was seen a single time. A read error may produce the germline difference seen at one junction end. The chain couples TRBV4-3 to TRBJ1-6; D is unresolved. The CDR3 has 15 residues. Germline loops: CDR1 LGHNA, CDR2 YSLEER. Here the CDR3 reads CASGLVQLYNSPFHF. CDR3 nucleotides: TGCGCCAGCGGCTTGGTTCAGCTTTATAATTCACCCTTCCACTTT.

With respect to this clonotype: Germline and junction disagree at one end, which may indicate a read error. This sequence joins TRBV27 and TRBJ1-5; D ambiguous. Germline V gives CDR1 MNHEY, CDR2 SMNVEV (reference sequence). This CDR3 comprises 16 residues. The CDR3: CARSLGSDPRINAQHF. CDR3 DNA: TGTGCCCGCAGTTTAGGATCGGATCCCCGAATCAATGCCCAGCATTTT.

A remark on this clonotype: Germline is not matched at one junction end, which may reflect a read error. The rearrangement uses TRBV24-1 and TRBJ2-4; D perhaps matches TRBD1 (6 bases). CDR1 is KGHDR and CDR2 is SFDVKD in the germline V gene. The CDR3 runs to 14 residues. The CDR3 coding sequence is TGTGCCACCAGCGTGGACAGAGCCAAAAACCTTCAGTACTTC. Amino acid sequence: CATSVDRAKNLQYF.

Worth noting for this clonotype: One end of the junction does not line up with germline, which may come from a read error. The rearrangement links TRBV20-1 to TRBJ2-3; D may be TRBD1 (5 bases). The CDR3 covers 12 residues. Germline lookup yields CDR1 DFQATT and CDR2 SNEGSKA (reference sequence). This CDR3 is CSARGGTYTQYF. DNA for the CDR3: TGCAGCGCTAGGGGCGGTACTTATACGCAGTATTTT.

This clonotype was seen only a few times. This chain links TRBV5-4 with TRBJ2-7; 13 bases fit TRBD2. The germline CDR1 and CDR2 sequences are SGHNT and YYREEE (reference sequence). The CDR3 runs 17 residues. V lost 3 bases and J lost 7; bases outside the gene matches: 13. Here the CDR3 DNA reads TGTGCCAGCAGCTCCGGGACTAGCGGGGCCCTAAGGAGGGAGCAGTACTTC. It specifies CASSSGTSGALRREQYF.

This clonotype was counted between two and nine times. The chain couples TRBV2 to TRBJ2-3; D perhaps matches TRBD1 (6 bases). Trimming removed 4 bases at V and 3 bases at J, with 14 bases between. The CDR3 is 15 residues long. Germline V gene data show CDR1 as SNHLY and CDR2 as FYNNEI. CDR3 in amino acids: CASSVDAGVTDTQYF. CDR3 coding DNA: TGTGCCAGCAGTGTGGATGCAGGGGTTACAGATACGCAGTATTTT.

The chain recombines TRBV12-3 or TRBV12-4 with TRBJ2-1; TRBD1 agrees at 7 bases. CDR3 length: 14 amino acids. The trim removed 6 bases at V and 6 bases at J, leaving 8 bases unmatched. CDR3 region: CASSPRTGPNEQFF. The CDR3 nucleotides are TGTGCCAGCAGCCCCAGGACAGGTCCCAATGAGCAGTTCTTC.

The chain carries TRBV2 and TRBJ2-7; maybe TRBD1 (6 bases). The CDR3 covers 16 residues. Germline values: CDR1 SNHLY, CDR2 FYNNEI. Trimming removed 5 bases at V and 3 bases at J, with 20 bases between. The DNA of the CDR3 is TGTGCCAGCAGTTTCCACCGGGACACGTTCTACTACGAGCAGTACTTC. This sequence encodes CASSFHRDTFYYEQYF.

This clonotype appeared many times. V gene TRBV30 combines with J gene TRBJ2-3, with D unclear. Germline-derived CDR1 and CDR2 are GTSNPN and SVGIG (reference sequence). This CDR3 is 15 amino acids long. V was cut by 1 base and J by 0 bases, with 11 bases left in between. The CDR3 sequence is CAWSAAVTSTDTQYF. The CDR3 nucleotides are TGTGCCTGGAGTGCGGCAGTTACTAGCACAGATACGCAGTATTTT.